This TCR beta chain was profiled in a study of blood T cell repertoires in COVID-19 (dated by TCRdb to the early 2020s). For context, the study as a whole: Collaborator samples came from the United States, Italy and Spain and covered acute and convalescent phases of COVID-19. The samples were drawn from two sources: the first 160 participants of the ongoing ImmuneRACE study, and 1,254 subjects contributed by 6 global collaborators. Sample metadata almost always included a de-identified subject ID, COVID-19 status, age in years and sex. Subjects who had been exposed to COVID-19, were actively infected with it, or had recovered from it provided the deeply sampled blood TCRbeta repertoires that made up the dataset. The repertoires were made available in a free public database intended to serve as a resource for research on the immune response to SARS-CoV-2. The prospective study material was composed of cDNA or gDNA derived from T cells, B-cell-depleted T cells, or PBMCs. Where available, HLA class I and class II types were obtained from metadata supplied by the sample provider rather than from assay-based typing. The paper as a whole reports these results and caveats: The quantity of clinical and demographic metadata differed by source and by participant and was supplied without curation.

The V end gives up 1 base and the J end 4 bases, leaving 5 bases in the junction not matched to a gene. The CDR3 runs 17 residues from the cysteine to the phenylalanine. The CDR3 DNA has 51 bases and is translated from base 1. The CDR1 and CDR2 encoded by the germline V gene are SGHTA and FQGNSA. Regarding this clone: This clone's antigen is unknown. No qualities accompany the bases; no much larger clone lies one base away.

TCRbeta CDR3 regions were amplified from genomic DNA by means of the immunoSEQ Assay, a bias-controlled multiplex PCR. On the authors' methods: The number of nucleated cells in each sample was estimated by amplification of reference gene primers within the assay. To quantify the absolute abundance of each unique TCRbeta CDR3 rearrangement, sequence reads were collapsed and filtered. Productive Simpson clonality was computed per sample as the square root of Simpson's diversity index over productive rearrangements. In its TCRdb copy, this immuneACCESS table keeps in-frame sequences only and misses some clones. Where compared with another copy, unresolved V genes explain less than half of these, and the others have no known cause. V and J calls and clone size follow that table, whereas D and trimming were derived from the DNA. A total of 200,000 to 250,000 clones appear in this sample, roughly 88% of them only once. Clones ranked in the top ten supply over 1.1% of the sample.

Collaborating institutions collected whole blood in K2EDTA tubes following their own protocols. Collaborator samples were shipped for TCRbeta analysis as frozen whole blood, isolated PBMCs, or DNA extracted from either sample type. The clonotype originates from a man older than 75 with acute or convalescent COVID-19. Sequenced: peripheral blood. Recombination connected TRBV7-2 to TRBJ2-2; 11 bases in between match TRBD2. The CDR3 protein is CASSLDRLAGLTGELFF. The nucleotide sequence is TGTGCCAGCAGCTTAGACCGACTAGCGGGACTCACCGGGGAGCTGTTTTTT.